These 7 T cell receptor beta chains originate from one sample sequenced in a study of radiotherapy plus CTLA-4 blockade in lung cancer. Generated by immunoSEQ multiplex PCR, the TCRdb table keeps only in-frame clones and is missing some. The table has around 82,000 clones, more than 75% seen once. The sample consisted of peripheral blood, taken from a patient treated with radiotherapy plus ipilimumab. All receptors come from a human donor with non-small cell lung cancer that progressed on radiotherapy plus ipilimumab.

The chain is built from TRBV4-2 and TRBJ2-7; TRBD2 matches 12 bases. CDR3 size: 17 residues. Germline V gene data show CDR1 as LGHNA and CDR2 as YNFKEQ. With 4 bases clipped from V and 2 bases from J, the junction kept 9 bases outside the gene matches. The CDR3 sequence: CASSPGLAGAGAYEQYF. The DNA for the CDR3 is TGTGCCAGCAGCCCGGGACTAGCGGGTGCGGGGGCCTACGAGCAGTACTTC.

The sample holds a few counts of this clone. The chain has TRBV9 and TRBJ1-3; possibly TRBD1 for D (5 bases). CDR3 size: 16 residues. CDR1 and CDR2 (germline): SGDLS, YYNGEE. The V and J ends lost 3 bases and 0 bases respectively, with 13 bases between them. The CDR3 DNA follows: TGTGCCAGCAGCGGTGGGACCCCAGTCTCTGGAAACACCATATATTTT. This gives the protein CASSGGTPVSGNTIYF.

This clone is judged medium-sized (0.01 to 0.1%). The chain carries TRBV2 and TRBJ2-3, with 7 bases matching TRBD2. This CDR3 region has 17 residues. CDR1 is SNHLY and CDR2 is FYNNEI in the germline V gene. V was pared by 8 bases and J by 4 bases, with 18 bases of the junction left unmatched. CDR3 amino acids: CASEFAPGSGAADTQYF. CDR3 DNA: TGTGCCAGCGAGTTCGCCCCTGGGAGCGGGGCCGCAGATACGCAGTATTTT.

V and J are TRBV15 and TRBJ1-1; 8 bases are shared with TRBD1. The CDR3 has 14 residues. J gave up 7 bases and V 0 bases, and 4 bases lay outside the gene matches. Germline V lookup: CDR1 LNHNV, CDR2 YYDKDF (reference sequence). CDR3 sequence reads: CATSRDQGAVEAFF. The CDR3 nucleotides are TGTGCCACCAGCAGAGATCAGGGGGCTGTTGAAGCTTTCTTT. Full variable domain (missing parts from reference TRBV15 and TRBJ1-1): DAMVIQNPRYQVTQFGKPVTLSCSQTLNHNVMYWYQQKSSQAPKLLFHYYDKDFNNEADTPDNFQSRRPNTSFCFLDIRSPGLGDTAMYLCATSRDQGAVEAFFGQGTRLTVV.

The V gene is TRBV27, the J gene TRBJ1-6; no firm D call. Germline V gives CDR1 MNHEY, CDR2 SMNVEV (reference sequence). The length of the CDR3 is 16 residues. V was clipped by 6 bases and J by 0 bases, with 12 bases between them. CDR3 nucleotide sequence: TGTGCCAGCAGACCGGGAACAAGCTCCTATAATTCACCCCTCCACTTT. Amino acids: CASRPGTSSYNSPLHF.

The table lists this clone with a few counts. This chain links TRBV5-4 with TRBJ2-7, with D tentatively TRBD1 (6 bases). Deletions cut 4 bases from V and 2 bases from J, with 10 bases between. The germline V gene encodes CDR1 SGHNT and CDR2 YYREEE (reference sequence). CDR3 length: 13 amino acids. CDR3 nucleotide sequence: TGTGCCAGCAGCGAGGACAGTACCTACGAGCAGTACTTC. It is translated as CASSEDSTYEQYF.

The chain couples TRBV28 to TRBJ2-7; D not resolved. This CDR3 is built from 13 residues. Looked up from germline, CDR1 is MDHEN and CDR2 is SYDVKM. Trimming pared 5 bases from V and 4 bases from J, leaving 12 bases between. The CDR3 nucleotides read TGTGCCAGCAGTCCCCCCGCAATTTACGAGCAGTACTTC. Translated, it gives CASSPPAIYEQYF.